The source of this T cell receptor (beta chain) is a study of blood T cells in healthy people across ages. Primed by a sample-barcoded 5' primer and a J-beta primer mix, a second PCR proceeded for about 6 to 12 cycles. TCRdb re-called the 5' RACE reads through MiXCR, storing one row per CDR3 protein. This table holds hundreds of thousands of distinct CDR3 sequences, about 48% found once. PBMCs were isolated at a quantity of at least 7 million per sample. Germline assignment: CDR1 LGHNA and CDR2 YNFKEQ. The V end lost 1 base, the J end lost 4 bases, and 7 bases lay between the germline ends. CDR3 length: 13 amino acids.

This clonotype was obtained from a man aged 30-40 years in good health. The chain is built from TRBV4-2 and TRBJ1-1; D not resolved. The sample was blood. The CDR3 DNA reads TGTGCCAGCAGCCAAGGTGTCTCCACTGAAGCTTTCTTT. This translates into CASSQGVSTEAFF.